This TCR beta chain originates from a study of Tregs in tolerant kidney transplant recipients. Study results and limitations: This study did not directly address biological reproducibility.

Here immunoSEQ multiplex PCR was the method, and the copy in TCRdb shows in-frame clones only, minus some. The sample includes about 68,000 clones, roughly 84% of them seen just once. CDR3 length: 16 residues. Trimming stripped 0 bases from V and 7 bases from J, with 18 bases between. In germline, CDR1 is LNHNV, CDR2 YYDKDF (reference sequence). As regards this clone: Its antigen is unknown.

Material for sequencing was CD4+ T cells from blood. The receptor was derived from a human donor in good health. This chain connects TRBV15 to TRBJ1-2; D uncertain. The CDR3, as DNA: TGTGCCACCAGCAGAGATGGGGATAGGGCCCACATTGGCTACACCTTC. It encodes CATSRDGDRAHIGYTF.